Described below is a single TCR beta chain sequence and its context. Authors' data handling: Reference gene primer amplification gave estimated nucleated cell counts. Using immunoSEQ multiplex PCR, the repertoire was profiled, and TCRdb retains in-frame clones only, with some absent. Clone size and V and J calls were adopted from that table, with D and trimming inferred from the DNA. The sample records some 260,000 clones, just over 85% being singletons. These data come from a study of blood T cell repertoires in COVID-19. In the study overall: Sites in the United States, Italy and Spain provided acute and convalescent COVID-19 samples. T cells, B-cell-depleted T cells, or PBMCs provided the cDNA or gDNA that served as material.

The origin of this receptor is an older man with acute or convalescent COVID-19. Specimen: peripheral blood.

The chain's CDR3 is CASSYWGTGVYEQYF. CDR3 coding DNA: TGTGCCAGCAGTTATTGGGGGACAGGGGTCTACGAGCAGTACTTC. V and J are TRBV6-9 and TRBJ2-7; 10 nucleotides agree with TRBD1. The length of the CDR3 is 15 residues. CDR1 is MNHGY, CDR2 SVAAGI, per germline. V lost 1 base to trimming and J lost 3 bases; unmatched junction nucleotides: 3.